A single T cell receptor beta chain is shown here with its context. This record comes from a study of cytomegalovirus exposure and HLA in healthy donors. 13 Jbeta primers and 60 Vbeta primers were used for the PCR. The method was immunoSEQ multiplex PCR; TCRdb's version includes in-frame clones alone and lacks a portion of them. The sample lists 100,000 to 150,000 clones; approximately 86% were seen once. V lost 1 base and J lost 2, with 7 bases in between. The CDR3 is made up of 14 amino acids. Sequencing used PBMCs. This chain connects TRBV5-3 to TRBJ1-5; unclear D gene. Being an ORF, TRBV5-3 has a function that is uncertain. The sequence was obtained from a boy aged 10-17 years in good health and CMV-seronegative. The chain's CDR3 is CARSLWRGNQPQHF. The CDR3 DNA follows: TGTGCCAGAAGCTTGTGGCGGGGCAATCAGCCCCAGCATTTT.